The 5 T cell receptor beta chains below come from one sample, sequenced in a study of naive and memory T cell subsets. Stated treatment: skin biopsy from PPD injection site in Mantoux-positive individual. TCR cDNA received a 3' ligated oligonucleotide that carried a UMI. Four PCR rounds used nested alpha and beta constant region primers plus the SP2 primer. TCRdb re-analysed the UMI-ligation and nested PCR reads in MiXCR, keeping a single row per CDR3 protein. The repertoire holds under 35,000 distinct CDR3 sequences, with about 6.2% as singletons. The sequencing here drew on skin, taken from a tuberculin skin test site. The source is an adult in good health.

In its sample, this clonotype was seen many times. CDR3 DNA: TGCAGTGCTAGAGTCCGACTAGCGGGGGGGCTCCGGGAGCTGTTTTTT. Its protein is CSARVRLAGGLRELFF. V usage is TRBV20-1 and J usage is TRBJ2-2, with TRBD2 identical over 14 bases. V dropped 1 base and J dropped 9; count of bases not matched to a gene: 7. This CDR3 is built from 16 residues. Germline lookup yields CDR1 DFQATT and CDR2 SNEGSKA (reference sequence).

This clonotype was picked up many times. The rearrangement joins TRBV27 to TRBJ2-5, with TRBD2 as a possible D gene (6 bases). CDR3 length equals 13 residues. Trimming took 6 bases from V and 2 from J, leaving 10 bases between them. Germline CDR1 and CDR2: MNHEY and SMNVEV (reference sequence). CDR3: CASSGDLQETQYF. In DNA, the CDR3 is TGTGCCAGCAGCGGGGACTTGCAAGAGACCCAGTACTTC.

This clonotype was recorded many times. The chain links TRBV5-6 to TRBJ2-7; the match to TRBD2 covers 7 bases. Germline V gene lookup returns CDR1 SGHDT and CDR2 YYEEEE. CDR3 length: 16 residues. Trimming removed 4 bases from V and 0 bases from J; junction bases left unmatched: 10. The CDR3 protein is CASSLEASGTSYEQYF. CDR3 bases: TGTGCCAGCAGCCTCGAAGCGAGCGGGACCTCCTACGAGCAGTACTTC.

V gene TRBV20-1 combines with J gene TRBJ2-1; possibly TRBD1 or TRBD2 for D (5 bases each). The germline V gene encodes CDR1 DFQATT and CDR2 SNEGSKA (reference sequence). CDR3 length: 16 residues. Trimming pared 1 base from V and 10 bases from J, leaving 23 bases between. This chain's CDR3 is CSARVGTGHRASEQFF. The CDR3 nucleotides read TGCAGTGCTAGAGTTGGGACGGGGCACCGGGCAAGCGAGCAGTTCTTC.

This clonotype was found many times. The CDR3 coding sequence is TGTGCCAGCAGTAATCTTCAGGACTACGAGCAGTACTTC. This encodes CASSNLQDYEQYF. The chain carries TRBV27 and TRBJ2-7, with D unclear. Germline loops: CDR1 MNHEY, CDR2 SMNVEV (reference sequence). V lost 5 bases and J 3 bases, leaving 11 bases between the germline ends. There are 13 residues in the CDR3.